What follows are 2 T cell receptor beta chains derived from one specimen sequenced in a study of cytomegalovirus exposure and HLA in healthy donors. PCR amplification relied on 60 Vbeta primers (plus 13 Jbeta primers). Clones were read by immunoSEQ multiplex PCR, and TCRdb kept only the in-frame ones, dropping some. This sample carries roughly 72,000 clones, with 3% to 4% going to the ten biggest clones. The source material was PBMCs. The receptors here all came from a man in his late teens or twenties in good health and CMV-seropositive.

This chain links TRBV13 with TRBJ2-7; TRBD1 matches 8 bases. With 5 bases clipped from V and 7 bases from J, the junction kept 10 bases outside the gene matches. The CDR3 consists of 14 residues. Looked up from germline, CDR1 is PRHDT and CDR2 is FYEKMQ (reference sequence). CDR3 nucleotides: TGTGCCAGCAGCCTGGGACAGGCTTTGAGGGAGCAGTACTTC. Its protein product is CASSLGQALREQYF.

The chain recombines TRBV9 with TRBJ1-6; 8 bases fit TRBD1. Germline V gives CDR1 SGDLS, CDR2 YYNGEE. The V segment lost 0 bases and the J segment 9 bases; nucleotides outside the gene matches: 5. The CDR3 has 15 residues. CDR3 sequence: CASSVGGQGGSPLHF. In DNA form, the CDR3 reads TGTGCCAGCAGCGTAGGTGGACAGGGTGGTTCACCCCTCCACTTT.